This T cell receptor (beta chain) was sequenced in a study of blood T cell repertoires in COVID-19. Turning to the study itself: Samples of COVID-19 (acute and convalescent) were obtained from the United States, Italy and Spain.

Only in-frame clones appear in the TCRdb table, and some are missing; sequencing was by immunoSEQ multiplex PCR. The sample holds around 280,000 clones, roughly 91% seen once. Germline V lookup: CDR1 LNHDA, CDR2 SQIVND (reference sequence). The CDR3 sequence is 14 residues long. V lost 7 bases to trimming and J lost 8 bases, with 20 bases between them. The sequencing input was peripheral blood. This receptor was obtained from a woman under 40 with COVID-19, enrolled during active disease. The chain uses TRBV19 and TRBJ1-2, with no clear D. The CDR3 region is CASTSMGGGLGYTF. The DNA for the CDR3 is TGTGCCAGTACCTCGATGGGAGGAGGCTTGGGCTACACCTTC.